These T cell receptor beta chains were read from a single sample in a study of T-cell reconstitution after alpha-beta-depleted transplantation in children. A single record per CDR3 protein comes from TCRdb applying MiXCR to the PCR reads. The table has approximately 50,000 distinct CDR3 sequences, about 50% seen once. Material: peripheral blood, obtained before TCRalphabeta/CD19-depleted stem cell transplant. The receptor source for this set is a boy in the first two years of life with SCID, due to receive a stem cell transplant. CDR3s leave out the opening cysteine and the closing phenylalanine or tryptophan.

j_call v_call cdr3_aa
TRBJ1-1 TRBV5-6 ASSLAIIAGGAQQAF
TRBJ1-3 TRBV20-1 SAREPAGRGNTIY
TRBJ2-2 TRBV7-8 ASILTGGHTGELF
TRBJ1-2 TRBV6-2/TRBV6-3 ASSLNRDGYT
TRBJ2-4 TRBV21-1 ASSPSRPVKGGAGKNIQY
TRBJ2-1 TRBV20-1 SARKGGDRGSYNEQF
TRBJ2-7 TRBV4-2 ASSQDVGRRSYEQY
TRBJ2-5 TRBV6-1 ASSEPPGEGGETQY
TRBJ1-3 TRBV6-1 ATSRGALSGNTIY
TRBJ1-5 TRBV7-2 ASSLEGGSNQPQH